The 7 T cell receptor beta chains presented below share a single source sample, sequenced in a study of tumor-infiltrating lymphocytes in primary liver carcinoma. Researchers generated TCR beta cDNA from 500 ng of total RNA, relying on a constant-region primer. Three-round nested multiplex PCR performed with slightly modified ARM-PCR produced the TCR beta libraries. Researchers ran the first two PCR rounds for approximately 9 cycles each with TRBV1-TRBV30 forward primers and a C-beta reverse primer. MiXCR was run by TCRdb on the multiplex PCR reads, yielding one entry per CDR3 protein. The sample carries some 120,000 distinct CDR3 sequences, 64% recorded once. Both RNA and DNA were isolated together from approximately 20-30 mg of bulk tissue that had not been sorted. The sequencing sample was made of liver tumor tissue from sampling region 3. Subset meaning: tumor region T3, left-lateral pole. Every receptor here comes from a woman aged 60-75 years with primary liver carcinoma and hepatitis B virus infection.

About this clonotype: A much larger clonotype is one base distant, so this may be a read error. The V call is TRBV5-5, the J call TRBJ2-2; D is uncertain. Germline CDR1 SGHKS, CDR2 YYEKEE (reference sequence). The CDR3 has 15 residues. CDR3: CASSRLATNTRELFF. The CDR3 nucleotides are TGTGCCAGCAGCCGTCTGGCAACGAACACCAGGGAGCTGTTTTTT.

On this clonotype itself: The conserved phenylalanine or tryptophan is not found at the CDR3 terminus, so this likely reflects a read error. The CDR3 coding sequence is TGTGCCAGCAGCTTAGAGCCAGGGACCAACGTCCTGACTTCC. Protein sequence: CASSLEPGTNVLTS. V usage is TRBV11-2 and J usage is TRBJ2-6; tentatively, D is TRBD1 (5 bases). Germline assignment: CDR1 SGHAT and CDR2 FQNNGV. V lost 0 bases and J lost 8, with 8 bases in between. The CDR3 sequence is 14 residues long.

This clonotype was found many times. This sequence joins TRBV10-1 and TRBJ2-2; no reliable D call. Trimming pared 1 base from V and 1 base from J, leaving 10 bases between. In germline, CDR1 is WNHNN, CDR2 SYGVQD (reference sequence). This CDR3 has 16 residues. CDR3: CASSEFGPGNTGELFF. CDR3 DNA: TGCGCCAGCAGTGAGTTCGGCCCCGGGAACACCGGGGAGCTGTTTTTT.

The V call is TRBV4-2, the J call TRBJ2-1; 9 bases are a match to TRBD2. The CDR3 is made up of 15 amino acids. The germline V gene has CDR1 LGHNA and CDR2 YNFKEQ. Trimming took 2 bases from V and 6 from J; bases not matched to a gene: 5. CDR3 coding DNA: TGTGCCAGCAGCCAAACCGGGACTAGCCGCAATGAGCAGTTCTTC. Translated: CASSQTGTSRNEQFF.

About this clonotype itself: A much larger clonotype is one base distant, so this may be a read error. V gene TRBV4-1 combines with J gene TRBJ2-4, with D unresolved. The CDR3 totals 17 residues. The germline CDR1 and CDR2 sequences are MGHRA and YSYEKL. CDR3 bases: TGCGCCAGCAACCAACCTACGCGCGCACTAGCCAAAAACATTCAGTACTTC. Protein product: CASNQPTRALAKNIQYF.

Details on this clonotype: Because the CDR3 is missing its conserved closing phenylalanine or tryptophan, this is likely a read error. The CDR3 region is CASSLTQGAGVYYEQFS. The CDR3 DNA reads as TGCGCCAGCAGCCTCACACAGGGGGCTGGAGTATACTATGAGCAGTTCTCC. V is TRBV4-1 and J is TRBJ2-1; 9 bases fit TRBD1. This CDR3 is built from 17 residues. Looked up from germline, CDR1 is MGHRA and CDR2 is YSYEKL. V dropped 4 bases and J dropped 8; count of bases not matched to a gene: 15.

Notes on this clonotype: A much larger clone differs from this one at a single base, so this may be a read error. The CDR3 DNA reads as TGTGCCAGCCACCGGACAGGGGCGAATTATCAGCACCAGCATTTT. Its translation: CASHRTGANYQHQHF. V is TRBV6-1 and J is TRBJ1-5; 9 positions match TRBD1. Germline-derived CDR1 and CDR2 are MNHNS and SASEGT. The CDR3 spans 15 residues.